Each of the 6 T cell receptor beta chains below was sequenced from the same sample in a study of T-cell memory formation after mild COVID-19. TCRdb used MiXCR to reprocess the 5' RACE reads, holding one entry per CDR3 protein. The data hold 540,000 or so distinct CDR3 sequences, with 20% observed a single time. Material for sequencing was PBMCs or a T cell subset sorted from them (not recorded which). Source of these receptors: an adult woman who had mild COVID-19 (a few samples of this study predate the infection). Cell type and time point are not known.

This clonotype was observed a handful of times. V and J are TRBV30 and TRBJ1-1; unclear D gene. Germline lookup yields CDR1 GTSNPN and CDR2 SVGIG (reference sequence). There are 13 residues in the CDR3. The V and J ends lost 2 bases and 2 bases respectively, with 9 bases between them. CDR3 residues: CAWSTGTNTEAFF. The CDR3 bases are TGTGCCTGGAGTACCGGAACCAACACTGAAGCTTTCTTT.

The chain uses TRBV3-1 and TRBJ2-1; TRBD1 or TRBD2 may be the D gene (5 bases each). This CDR3 contains 16 residues. Trimming removed 5 bases at V and 6 bases at J, with 20 bases between. Germline V CDR1 and CDR2: LGHDT, YNNKEL (reference sequence). CDR3 coding DNA: TGTGCCAGCAGCTTCTCCAGTGGGGGAATCCGCAATGAGCAGTTCTTC. It translates to CASSFSSGGIRNEQFF.

The chain couples TRBV21-1 to TRBJ2-3; the D segment call TRBD2 is taken from the table without a DNA check. TRBV21-1 corresponds to a pseudogene. The CDR3 consists of 19 residues. This chain's CDR3 is CASSKVRSSLAGVADTQYF. CDR3 DNA: TGTGCCAGCAGCAAAGTGCGCTCGTCGCTAGCGGGAGTTGCAGATACGCAGTATTTT.

This clonotype appeared many times. The genes are TRBV12-3 or TRBV12-4 and TRBJ2-1; possible D gene TRBD1, 7 bases. V lost 3 bases and J lost 12, with 24 bases in between. CDR3 length: 16 amino acids. Written as DNA, the CDR3 is TGTGCCAGCAGTTTGAGAGGGGGCTGGGCAGAGGAGGGGCAGTTCTTC. Its protein product is CASSLRGGWAEEGQFF.

The J gene is TRBJ1-2, the V gene TRBV6-5; perhaps TRBD1 as D (6 bases). V was shortened by 8 bases and J by 8 bases, with 21 bases between the two germline ends. There are 14 residues in the CDR3. Germline V lookup: CDR1 MNHEY, CDR2 SVGAGI. Here the CDR3 reads CASSSGGRLGGYTF. The CDR3 DNA reads TGTGCCAGCTCCTCTGGGGGGCGGTTGGGGGGCTACACCTTC.

This clonotype has a handful of counts. Being one base from a much bigger clone, this may be a read error. The chain links TRBV7-2 to TRBJ2-3; D not certain. The V end lost 2 bases, the J end lost 4 bases, and 13 bases lay between the germline ends. The CDR3 spans 15 residues. Germline V gives CDR1 SGHTA, CDR2 FQGNSA. CDR3 nucleotide sequence: TGTGCCAGCAGCTTAAACAAGGCTGGCTCAGATACGCAGTATTTT. Its protein product is CASSLNKAGSDTQYF.